This TCR beta chain originates from a study of blood T cells in healthy people across ages. The CDR3 length is 12 residues. Between the trimmed V and J ends, which lost 4 bases and 7 bases, there was a span of 11 bases. Looked up from germline, CDR1 is SGHRS and CDR2 is YFSETQ. It was with a sample-barcoded 5' primer and a J-beta primer mix that a second PCR of roughly 6 to 12 cycles was run. TCRdb called the 5' RACE reads again in MiXCR, with one record for every CDR3 protein. The sample has approximately 490,000 distinct CDR3 sequences; about 24% are singletons. The donors, healthy Caucasians from Russia, were aged roughly 6 to 90. Roughly 10 milliliters of peripheral blood were drawn from each donor. These same data were also listed under a study on T cells of mothers and their children. That investigation notes: A handful of children and their three healthy Caucasian mothers were the donors. cDNA was synthesized from all extracted RNA at roughly 1.6 ug per reaction.

The chain joins TRBV5-1 to TRBJ1-2; no reliable D call. The source is a boy aged 5-17 years in good health. Sequenced sample: blood. The CDR3 here is CASSIRVPGYTF. The CDR3 DNA is TGCGCCAGCAGCATTCGCGTGCCTGGCTACACCTTC.